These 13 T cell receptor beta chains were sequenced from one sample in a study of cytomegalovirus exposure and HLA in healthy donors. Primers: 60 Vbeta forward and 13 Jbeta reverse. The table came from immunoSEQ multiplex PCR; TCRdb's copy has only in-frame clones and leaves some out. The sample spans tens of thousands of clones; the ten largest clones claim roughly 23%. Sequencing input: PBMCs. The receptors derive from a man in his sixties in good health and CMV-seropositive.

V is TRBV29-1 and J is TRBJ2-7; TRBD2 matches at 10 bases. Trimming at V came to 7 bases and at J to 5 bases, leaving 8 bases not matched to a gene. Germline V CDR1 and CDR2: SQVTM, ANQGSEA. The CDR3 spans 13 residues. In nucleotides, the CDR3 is TGCAGCGCCCAACTCGGACTAGCGGACGAGCAGTACTTC. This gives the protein CSAQLGLADEQYF.

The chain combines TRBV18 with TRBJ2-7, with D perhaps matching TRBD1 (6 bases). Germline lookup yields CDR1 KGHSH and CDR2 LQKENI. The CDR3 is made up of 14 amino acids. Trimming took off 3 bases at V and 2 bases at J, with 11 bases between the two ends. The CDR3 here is CASSPSGATYEQYF. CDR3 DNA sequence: TGTGCCAGCTCACCCTCAGGGGCGACCTACGAGCAGTACTTC.

This CDR3 is CASSYQTSQETQYF. Here the CDR3 DNA reads TGTGCCAGCAGTTACCAGACTAGCCAAGAGACCCAGTACTTC. This rearrangement joins TRBV6-5 to TRBJ2-5, with D possibly being TRBD2 (6 bases). The CDR3 length is 14 residues. CDR1 MNHEY and CDR2 SVGAGI come from the germline V gene. Deletions cut 2 bases from V and 1 base from J, with 8 bases between.

CDR3 coding DNA: TGTGCCAGCACCACGGGGGGGGGCTATGGCTACACCTTC. This translates into CASTTGGGYGYTF. The rearrangement links TRBV7-9 to TRBJ1-2; weak D call: TRBD1 (5 bases). The ends were cut back, 7 bases at V and 4 bases at J, with 13 bases in the middle. Germline V gene sequence: CDR1 SEHNR, CDR2 FQNEAQ (reference sequence). CDR3 length equals 13 residues.

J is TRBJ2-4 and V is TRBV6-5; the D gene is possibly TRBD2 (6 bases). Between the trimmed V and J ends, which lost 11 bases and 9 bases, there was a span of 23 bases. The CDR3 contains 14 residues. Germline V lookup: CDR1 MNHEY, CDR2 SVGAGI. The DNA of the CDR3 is TGTGCCGGGTCCCCGGAGGGAGTGGGTTGCATTCAGTACTTC. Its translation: CAGSPEGVGCIQYF.

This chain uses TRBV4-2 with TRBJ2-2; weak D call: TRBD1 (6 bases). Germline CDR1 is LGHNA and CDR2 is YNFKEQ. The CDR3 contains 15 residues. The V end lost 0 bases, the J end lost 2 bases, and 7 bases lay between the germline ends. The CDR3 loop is CASSQEQGNTGELFF. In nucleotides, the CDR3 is TGTGCCAGCAGCCAAGAACAGGGAAACACCGGGGAGCTGTTTTTT.

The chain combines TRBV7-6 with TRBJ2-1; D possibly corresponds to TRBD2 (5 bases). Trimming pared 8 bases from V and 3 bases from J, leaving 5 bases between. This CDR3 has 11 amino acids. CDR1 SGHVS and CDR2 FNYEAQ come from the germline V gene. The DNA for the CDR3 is TGTGCCAGCCGGGACTACAATGAGCAGTTCTTC. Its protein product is CASRDYNEQFF. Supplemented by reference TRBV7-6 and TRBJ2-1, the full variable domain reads GAGVSQSPRYKVTKRGQDVALRCDPISGHVSLYWYRQALGQGPEFLTYFNYEAQQDKSGLPNDRFSAERPEGSISTLTIQRTEQRDSAMYRCASRDYNEQFFGPGTRLTVL.

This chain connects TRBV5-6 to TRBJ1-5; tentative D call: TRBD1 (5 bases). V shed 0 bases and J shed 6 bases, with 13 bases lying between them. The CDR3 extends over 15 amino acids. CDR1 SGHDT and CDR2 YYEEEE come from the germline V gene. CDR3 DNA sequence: TGTGCCAGCAGCTTGGCCGCCAGGGTGGGTCAGCCCCAGCATTTT. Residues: CASSLAARVGQPQHF.

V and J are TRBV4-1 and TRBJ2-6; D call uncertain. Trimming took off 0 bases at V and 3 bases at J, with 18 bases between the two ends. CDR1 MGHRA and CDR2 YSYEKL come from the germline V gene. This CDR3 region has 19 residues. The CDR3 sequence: CASSQEGTTLLLGANVLTF. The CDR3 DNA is TGCGCCAGCAGCCAAGAAGGTACTACTCTCCTTCTTGGGGCCAACGTCCTGACTTTC.

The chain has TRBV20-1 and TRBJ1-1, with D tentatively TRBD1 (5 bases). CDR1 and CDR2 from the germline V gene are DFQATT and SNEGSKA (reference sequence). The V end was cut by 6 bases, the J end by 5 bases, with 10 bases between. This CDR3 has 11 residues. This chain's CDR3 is CSARQLTEAFF. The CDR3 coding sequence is TGCAGTGCCCGACAGCTGACTGAAGCTTTCTTT.

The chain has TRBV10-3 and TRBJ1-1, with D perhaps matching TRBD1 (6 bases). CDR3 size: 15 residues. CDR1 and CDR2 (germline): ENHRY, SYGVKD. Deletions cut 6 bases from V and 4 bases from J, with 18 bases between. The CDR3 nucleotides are TGTGCCATCAGATCAACCGCAGGGGCGATCACTGAAGCTTTCTTT. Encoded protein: CAIRSTAGAITEAFF.

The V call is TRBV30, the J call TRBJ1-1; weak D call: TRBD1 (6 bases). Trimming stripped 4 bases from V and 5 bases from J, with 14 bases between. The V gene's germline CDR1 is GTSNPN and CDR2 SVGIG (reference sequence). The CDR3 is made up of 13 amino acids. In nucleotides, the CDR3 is TGTGCCTGGACCACCACCGGGACAACTGAAGCTTTCTTT. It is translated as CAWTTTGTTEAFF.

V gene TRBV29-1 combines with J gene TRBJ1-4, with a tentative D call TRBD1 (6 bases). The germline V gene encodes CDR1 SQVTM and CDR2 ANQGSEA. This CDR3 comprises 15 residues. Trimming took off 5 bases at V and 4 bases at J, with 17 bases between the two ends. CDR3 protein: CSVSQSRGGNEKLFF. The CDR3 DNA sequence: TGCAGCGTTTCCCAATCTAGGGGGGGTAATGAAAAACTGTTTTTT.